This T cell receptor (beta chain) originates from a study of human T cells and chemical hapten exposure. In the study overall: Alopecia areata, totalis and universalis patients, mostly female, were included. Study-level findings and limits: TCRs whose frequency exceeded 1 in 1000 remained the same following DPC sensitization.

TCRdb re-called the RACE reads through MiXCR, storing one row per CDR3 protein. The sample has 50,000 to 65,000 distinct CDR3 sequences; about 9.4% are singletons. This clonotype was seen at least ten times. What it binds is not known. Time point: pre-sensitization, week 0. Sample treatment: therapeutic diphenylcyclopropenone sensitization with weekly scalp DPC. V lost 3 bases to trimming and J lost 5 bases, with 11 bases between them. Looked up from germline, CDR1 is MNHEY and CDR2 is SMNVEV (reference sequence). The CDR3 contains 14 residues. This chain connects TRBV27 to TRBJ1-5; D unresolved. The sequence was obtained from a woman in her thirties or forties with alopecia areata. Some clones in this sample may be carry-over from other donors' samples. The material sequenced was whole blood, taken in connection with sensitization to the hapten diphenylcyclopropenone (DPC). The chain's CDR3 is CASSFGLSDQPQHF. For the CDR3, the DNA is TGTGCCAGCAGTTTCGGGTTGTCAGATCAGCCCCAGCATTTT.